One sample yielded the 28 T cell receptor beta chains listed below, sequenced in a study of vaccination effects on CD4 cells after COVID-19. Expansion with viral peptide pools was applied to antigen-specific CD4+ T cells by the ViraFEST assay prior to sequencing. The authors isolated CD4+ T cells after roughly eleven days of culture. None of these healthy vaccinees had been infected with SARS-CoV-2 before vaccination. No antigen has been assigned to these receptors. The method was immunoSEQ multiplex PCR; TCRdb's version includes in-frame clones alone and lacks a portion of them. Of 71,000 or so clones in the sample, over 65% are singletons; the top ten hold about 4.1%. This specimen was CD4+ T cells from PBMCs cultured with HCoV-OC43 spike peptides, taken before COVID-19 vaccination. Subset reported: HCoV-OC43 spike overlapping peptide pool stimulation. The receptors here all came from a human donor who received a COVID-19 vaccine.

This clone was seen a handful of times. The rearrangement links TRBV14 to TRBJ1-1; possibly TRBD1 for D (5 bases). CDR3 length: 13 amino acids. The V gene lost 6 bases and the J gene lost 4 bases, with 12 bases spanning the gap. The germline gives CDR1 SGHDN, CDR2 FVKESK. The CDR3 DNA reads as TGTGCCAGCAGGACACAGGATACCACTGAAGCTTTCTTT. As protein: CASRTQDTTEAFF.

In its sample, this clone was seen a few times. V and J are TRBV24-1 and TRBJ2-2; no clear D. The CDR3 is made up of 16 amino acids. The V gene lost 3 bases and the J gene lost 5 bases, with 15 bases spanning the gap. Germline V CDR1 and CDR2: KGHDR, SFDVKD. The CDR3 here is CATSDPGRAETGELFF. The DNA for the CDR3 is TGTGCCACCAGTGATCCCGGACGGGCGGAGACCGGGGAGCTGTTTTTT.

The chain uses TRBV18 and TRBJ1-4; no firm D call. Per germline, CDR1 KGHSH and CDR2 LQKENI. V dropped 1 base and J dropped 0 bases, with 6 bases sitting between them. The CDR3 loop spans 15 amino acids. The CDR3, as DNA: TGTGCCAGCTCACCACGTCCACCAACTAATGAAAAACTGTTTTTT. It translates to CASSPRPPTNEKLFF.

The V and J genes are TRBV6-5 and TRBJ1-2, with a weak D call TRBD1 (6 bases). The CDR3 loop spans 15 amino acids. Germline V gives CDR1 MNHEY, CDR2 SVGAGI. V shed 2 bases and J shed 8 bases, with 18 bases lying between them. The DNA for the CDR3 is TGTGCCAGCAGTTACGGGTCTGGGGGCGCGGAGGGCTACACCTTC. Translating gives CASSYGSGGAEGYTF.

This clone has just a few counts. CDR3 region: CASSPHGQGVTGELFF. CDR3 coding DNA: TGCGCCAGCAGCCCACACGGGCAGGGGGTCACCGGGGAGCTGTTTTTT. The chain has TRBV4-1 and TRBJ2-2; 7 bases match TRBD1. V was pared by 4 bases and J by 4 bases, with 9 bases of the junction left unmatched. The germline V gene has CDR1 MGHRA and CDR2 YSYEKL. This CDR3 has 16 residues.

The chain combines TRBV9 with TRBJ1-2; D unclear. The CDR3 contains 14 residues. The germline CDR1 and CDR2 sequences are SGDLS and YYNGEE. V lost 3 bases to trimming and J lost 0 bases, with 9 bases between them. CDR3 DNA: TGTGCCAGCAGCGCTTTTTCAACTAACTATGGCTACACCTTC. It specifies CASSAFSTNYGYTF.

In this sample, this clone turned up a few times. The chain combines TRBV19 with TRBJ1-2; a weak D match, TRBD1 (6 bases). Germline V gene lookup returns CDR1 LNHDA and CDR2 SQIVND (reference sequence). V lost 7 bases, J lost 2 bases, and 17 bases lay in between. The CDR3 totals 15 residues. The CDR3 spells CASTETRGPNYGYTF. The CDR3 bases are TGTGCCAGTACCGAAACCAGGGGCCCGAACTATGGCTACACCTTC.

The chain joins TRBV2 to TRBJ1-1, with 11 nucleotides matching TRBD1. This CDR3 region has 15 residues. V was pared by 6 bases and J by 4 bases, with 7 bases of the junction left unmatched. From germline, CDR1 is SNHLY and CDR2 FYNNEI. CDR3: CASRARTGGLTEAFF. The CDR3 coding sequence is TGTGCCAGCAGGGCTCGGACAGGGGGCCTCACTGAAGCTTTCTTT.

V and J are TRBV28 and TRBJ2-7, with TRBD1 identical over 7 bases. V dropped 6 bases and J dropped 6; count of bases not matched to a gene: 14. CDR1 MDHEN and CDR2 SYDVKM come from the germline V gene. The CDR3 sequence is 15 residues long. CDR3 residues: CASSSTGDPYREQYV. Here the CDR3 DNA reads TGTGCCAGCAGCTCCACAGGGGATCCCTACCGCGAGCAGTACGTC.

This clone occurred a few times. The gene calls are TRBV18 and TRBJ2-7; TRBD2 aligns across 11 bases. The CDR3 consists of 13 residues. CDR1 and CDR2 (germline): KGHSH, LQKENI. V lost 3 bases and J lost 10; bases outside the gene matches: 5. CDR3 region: CASSPGLAEPQYV. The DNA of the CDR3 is TGTGCCAGCTCACCGGGACTAGCGGAGCCTCAGTACGTC.

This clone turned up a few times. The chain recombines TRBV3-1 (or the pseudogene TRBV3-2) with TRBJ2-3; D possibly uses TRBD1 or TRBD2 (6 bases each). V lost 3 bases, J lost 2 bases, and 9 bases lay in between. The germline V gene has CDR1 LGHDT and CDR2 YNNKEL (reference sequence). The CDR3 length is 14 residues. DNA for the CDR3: TGTGCCAGCAGCCATGGGGGGCACACAGATACGCAGTATTTT. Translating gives CASSHGGHTDTQYF.

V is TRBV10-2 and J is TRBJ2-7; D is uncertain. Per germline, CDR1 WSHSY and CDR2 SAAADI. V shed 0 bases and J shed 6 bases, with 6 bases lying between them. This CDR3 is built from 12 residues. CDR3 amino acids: CASSESWGEQYV. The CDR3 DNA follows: TGCGCCAGCAGTGAGTCGTGGGGCGAGCAGTACGTC.

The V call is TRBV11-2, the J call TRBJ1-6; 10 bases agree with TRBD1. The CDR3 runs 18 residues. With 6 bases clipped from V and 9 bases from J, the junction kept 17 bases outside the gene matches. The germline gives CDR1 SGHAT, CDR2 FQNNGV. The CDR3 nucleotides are TGTGCCAGCAGGAGGGGTAGGGACAGGGGCCCCCTATTTTCACCCCTCCACTTT. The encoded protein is CASRRGRDRGPLFSPLHF.

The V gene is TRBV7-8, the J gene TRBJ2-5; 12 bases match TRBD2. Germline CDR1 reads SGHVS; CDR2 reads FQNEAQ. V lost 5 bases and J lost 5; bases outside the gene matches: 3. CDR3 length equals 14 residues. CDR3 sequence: CASSQGTSGETQYF. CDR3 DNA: TGTGCCAGCAGCCAAGGGACTAGCGGGGAGACCCAGTACTTC.

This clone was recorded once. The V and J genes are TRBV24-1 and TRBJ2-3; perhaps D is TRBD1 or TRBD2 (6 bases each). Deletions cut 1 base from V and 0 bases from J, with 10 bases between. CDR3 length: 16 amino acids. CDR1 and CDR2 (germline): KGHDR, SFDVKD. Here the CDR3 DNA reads TGTGCCACCAGTGATTTAGGGGGGTCAAGCACAGATACGCAGTATTTT. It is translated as CATSDLGGSSTDTQYF.

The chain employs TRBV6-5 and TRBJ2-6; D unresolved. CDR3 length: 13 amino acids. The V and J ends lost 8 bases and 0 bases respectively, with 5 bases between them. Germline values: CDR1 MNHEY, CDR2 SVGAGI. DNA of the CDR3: TGTGCCAGCCGCGACTCTGGGGCCAACGTCCTGACTTTC. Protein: CASRDSGANVLTF.

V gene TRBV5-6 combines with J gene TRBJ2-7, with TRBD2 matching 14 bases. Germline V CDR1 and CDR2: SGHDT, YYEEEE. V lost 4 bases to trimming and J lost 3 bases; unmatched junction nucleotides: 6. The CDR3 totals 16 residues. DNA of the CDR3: TGTGCCAGCAGCCGGACTAGCGGGGGGAAGTTCTACGAGCAGTACGTC. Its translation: CASSRTSGGKFYEQYV.

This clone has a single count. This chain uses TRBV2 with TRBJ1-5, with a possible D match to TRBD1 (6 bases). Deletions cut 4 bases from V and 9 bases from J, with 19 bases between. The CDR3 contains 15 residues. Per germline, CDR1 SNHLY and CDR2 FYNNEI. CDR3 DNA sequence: TGTGCCAGCAGTGGAGGACAGCCGGGGGGTTGGCCCCAGCATTTT. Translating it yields CASSGGQPGGWPQHF.

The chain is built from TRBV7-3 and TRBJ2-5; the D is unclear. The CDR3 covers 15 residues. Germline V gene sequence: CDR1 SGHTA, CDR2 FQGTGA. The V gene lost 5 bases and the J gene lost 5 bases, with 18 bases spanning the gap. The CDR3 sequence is CASSPNGQVGETQYF. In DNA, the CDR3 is TGTGCCAGCAGCCCTAACGGGCAGGTCGGCGAGACCCAGTACTTC. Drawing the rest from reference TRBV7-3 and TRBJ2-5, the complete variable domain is GAGVSQTPSNKVTEKGKYVELRCDPISGHTALYWYRQSLGQGPEFLIYFQGTGAADDSGLPNDRFFAVRPEGSVSTLKIQRTERGDSAVYLCASSPNGQVGETQYFGPGTRLLVL.

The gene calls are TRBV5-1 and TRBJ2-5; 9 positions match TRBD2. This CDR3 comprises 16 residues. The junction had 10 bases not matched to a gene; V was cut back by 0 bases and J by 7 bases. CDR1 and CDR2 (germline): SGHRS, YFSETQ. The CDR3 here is CASSLDLTSGSGTQYF. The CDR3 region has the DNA TGCGCCAGCAGCTTGGATCTGACTAGCGGAAGTGGGACCCAGTACTTC.

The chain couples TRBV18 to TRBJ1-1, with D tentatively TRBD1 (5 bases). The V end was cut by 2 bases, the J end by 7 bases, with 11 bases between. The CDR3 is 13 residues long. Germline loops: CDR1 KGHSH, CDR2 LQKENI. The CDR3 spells CASSPSGRGEAFF. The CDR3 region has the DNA TGTGCCAGCTCACCATCAGGGCGAGGTGAAGCTTTCTTT.

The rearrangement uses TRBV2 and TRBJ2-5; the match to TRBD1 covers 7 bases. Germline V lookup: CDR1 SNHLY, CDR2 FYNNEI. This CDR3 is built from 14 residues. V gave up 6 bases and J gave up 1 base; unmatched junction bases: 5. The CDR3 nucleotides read TGTGCCAGCAGACTACAGGGGCGCCAAGAGACCCAGTACTTC. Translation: CASRLQGRQETQYF.

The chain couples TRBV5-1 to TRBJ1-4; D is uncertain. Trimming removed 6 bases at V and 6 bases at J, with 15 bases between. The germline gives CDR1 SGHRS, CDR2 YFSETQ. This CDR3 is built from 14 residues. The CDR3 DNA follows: TGCGCCAGCAAAAGTGGGCCCGATGATGAAAAACTGTTTTTT. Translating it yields CASKSGPDDEKLFF.

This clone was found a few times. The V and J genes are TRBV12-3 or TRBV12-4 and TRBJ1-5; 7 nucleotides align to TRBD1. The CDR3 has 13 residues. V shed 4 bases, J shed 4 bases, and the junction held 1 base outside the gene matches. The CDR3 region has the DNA TGTGCCAGCAGTTGGGACAGAAATCAGCCCCAGCATTTT. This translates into CASSWDRNQPQHF.

Here the CDR3 DNA reads TGTGCCTGGTTGGGGACAGGGGGTACAGATACGCAGTATTTT. Translated: CAWLGTGGTDTQYF. The J gene is TRBJ2-3, the V gene TRBV30, with 11 bases lining up with TRBD1. This CDR3 comprises 14 residues. Germline V gene lookup returns CDR1 GTSNPN and CDR2 SVGIG (reference sequence). J lost 3 bases, V lost 5 bases, and 4 bases had no gene match.

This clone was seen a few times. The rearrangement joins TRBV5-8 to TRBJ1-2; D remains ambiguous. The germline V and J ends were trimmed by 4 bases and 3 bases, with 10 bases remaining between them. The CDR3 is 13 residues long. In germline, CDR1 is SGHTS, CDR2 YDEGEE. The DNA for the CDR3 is TGTGCCAGCAGCGTTAAGAGATACTATGGCTACACCTTC. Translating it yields CASSVKRYYGYTF.

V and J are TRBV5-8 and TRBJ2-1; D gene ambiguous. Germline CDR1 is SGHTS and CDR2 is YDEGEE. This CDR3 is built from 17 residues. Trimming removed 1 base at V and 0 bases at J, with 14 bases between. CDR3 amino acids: CASSLRHLPSSYNEQFF. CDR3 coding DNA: TGTGCCAGCAGCTTGCGGCACCTTCCGAGCTCCTACAATGAGCAGTTCTTC.

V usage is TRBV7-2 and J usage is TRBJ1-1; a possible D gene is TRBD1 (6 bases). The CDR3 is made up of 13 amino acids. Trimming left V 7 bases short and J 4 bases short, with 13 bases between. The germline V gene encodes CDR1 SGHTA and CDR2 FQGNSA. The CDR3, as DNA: TGTGCCAGCACGGACAGACTGTCCACTGAAGCTTTCTTT. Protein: CASTDRLSTEAFF. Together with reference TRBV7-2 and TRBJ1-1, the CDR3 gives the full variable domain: GAGVSQSPSNKVTEKGKDVELRCDPISGHTALYWYRQSLGQGLEFLIYFQGNSAPDKSGLPSDRFSAERTGGSVSTLTIQRTQQEDSAVYLCASTDRLSTEAFFGQGTRLTVV.